This passage covers 3 T cell receptor beta chains from one sample sequenced in a study of T cell repertoires in cytomegalovirus infection. These receptors' antigens are unknown. One entry per CDR3 protein results from TCRdb running MiXCR on the reads. The data hold some 320,000 distinct CDR3 sequences, with 29% observed a single time. Sequenced here: cultured PBMCs, sampled from culture after CMV antigen stimulation. The receptors were gathered from a human donor in good health (CMV status not recorded). Some clones in this sample may be carry-over from other donors' samples.

The V call is TRBV7-3, the J call TRBJ2-1; D is possibly TRBD2 (5 bases). This CDR3 is built from 15 residues. The V gene lost 8 bases and the J gene lost 0 bases, with 14 bases spanning the gap. Per germline, CDR1 SGHTA and CDR2 FQGTGA. The CDR3: CASAVSGSSYNEQFF. The CDR3 DNA sequence: TGTGCCAGCGCTGTAAGCGGCAGCTCCTACAATGAGCAGTTCTTC.

This clonotype has only a few counts. This chain connects TRBV6-1 to TRBJ2-5; D might be TRBD2 (6 bases). The CDR3 has 14 residues. Between the trimmed V and J ends, which lost 5 bases and 4 bases, there was a span of 14 bases. Looked up from germline, CDR1 is MNHNS and CDR2 is SASEGT. CDR3 nucleotides: TGTGCCAGCAGTCACTATAGCGGCCGAGAGACCCAGTACTTC. This encodes CASSHYSGRETQYF.

For the CDR3, the DNA is TGTGCCAGCACCTTGCGGGACAAGTCCTACGAGCAGTACTTC. As protein: CASTLRDKSYEQYF. The gene calls are TRBV7-9 and TRBJ2-7; D may match TRBD1 or TRBD2 (6 bases each). The CDR3 is made up of 14 amino acids. Germline loops: CDR1 SEHNR, CDR2 FQNEAQ (reference sequence). Trimming stripped 7 bases from V and 1 base from J, with 14 bases between.